The sequence of this TCR beta chain was determined in a study of T cells in Graves' hyperthyroidism and ophthalmopathy. Whole-study results and caveats: In simple terms, a model built on 13 V-J features told ophthalmopathy apart from stable hyperthyroidism. Blood also carried most thyroid clonotypes expanded above 0.001.

Calling Graves' hyperthyroidism stable meant ophthalmopathy did not progress within 18 months. The CDR3 regions of TCR beta were amplified from RNA transcripts. The HTBI primer set drove a first-round RT-PCR of the TCR CDR3. One entry per CDR3 protein results from TCRdb running MiXCR on the multiplex PCR reads. The sample shows about 300,000 distinct CDR3 sequences, roughly an eighth of them seen only once. A note on this clonotype: Its matching antigen is unknown.

Trimming removed 5 bases at V and 3 bases at J, with 18 bases between. Germline-derived CDR1 and CDR2 are LNHDA and SQIVND (reference sequence). The CDR3 spans 16 residues. The sequenced material came from blood. The source is a woman aged 40 to 55 with Graves' hyperthyroidism. This chain connects TRBV19 to TRBJ2-3; tentatively, D is TRBD2 (6 bases). This CDR3 is CASSPSGGQETDTQYF. CDR3 DNA sequence: TGTGCCAGTAGTCCCTCTGGAGGGCAAGAAACAGATACGCAGTATTTT.